The rows below give T cell receptor beta chains drawn from one sample of a study of blood T cell repertoires in COVID-19. Sequencing was performed with immunoSEQ multiplex PCR; in TCRdb, only in-frame clones are kept and a portion is missing. The data contain over 150,000 clones, 75% to 85% of them seen just once; the ten biggest clones take up approximately 12%. The specimen sequenced was peripheral blood. The origin of the receptors is an elderly woman with COVID-19, enrolled during active disease. Both conserved end residues are part of each CDR3. A D gene is named only where the DNA matches it firmly. Rows give clone size only sometimes, using once, few, many, or a class for an expanded clone.

-	TRBV19	TRBJ1-4	-	CASSGGSGLTTNEKLFF	TGTGCCAGTAGTGGGGGGTCAGGGCTTACGACTAATGAAAAACTGTTTTTT
few	TRBV27	TRBJ1-3	-	CARPTASSGNTIYF	TGTGCCAGACCGACAGCGAGCTCTGGAAACACCATATATTTT
-	TRBV7-3	TRBJ2-3	-	CASSPTGRGRLSTDTQYF	TGTGCCAGCAGCCCCACTGGTAGGGGAAGGTTGAGCACAGATACGCAGTATTTT
-	TRBV28	TRBJ2-3	-	CASSLVSSFTDTQYF	TGTGCCAGCAGTTTAGTGTCTAGCTTCACAGATACGCAGTATTTT
-	TRBV7-2	TRBJ2-7	-	CASGLDWPYEQYF	TGTGCCAGTGGCCTGGACTGGCCCTACGAGCAGTACTTC
-	TRBV28	TRBJ2-7	-	CASSLQATYEQYF	TGTGCCAGCAGTTTACAGGCAACCTACGAGCAGTACTTC
-	TRBV7-9	TRBJ2-1	TRBD2	CASSSSPGSGGGYNEQFF	TGTGCCAGCAGCTCCAGCCCAGGTAGCGGGGGGGGCTACAATGAGCAGTTCTTC
-	TRBV7-2	TRBJ1-5	-	CASSPRGLYQPQHF	TGTGCCAGCAGCCCCAGGGGCCTCTATCAGCCCCAGCATTTT
few	TRBV7-2	TRBJ2-2	TRBD2	CASSFDSGTGELFF	TGTGCCAGCAGCTTCGATAGCGGGACCGGGGAGCTGTTTTTT
-	TRBV27	TRBJ2-7	TRBD2	CASSLLAGAYEQYF	TGTGCCAGCAGTTTACTAGCGGGAGCCTACGAGCAGTACTTC
-	TRBV2	TRBJ1-2	TRBD1	CASTTRTGAFGYTF	TGTGCCAGCACTACGAGGACAGGGGCTTTTGGCTACACCTTC
-	TRBV7-8	TRBJ2-7	-	CASSSDTGSSYEQYF	TGTGCCAGCAGCTCTGACACCGGGAGCTCCTACGAGCAGTACTTC
-	TRBV3-1/TRBV3-2	TRBJ2-3	TRBD1	CASSQEGDRPSTDTQYF	TGTGCCAGCAGCCAAGAGGGGGACAGGCCTAGCACAGATACGCAGTATTTT
-	TRBV5-1	TRBJ1-1	-	CASSLGGGNTEAFF	TGCGCCAGCAGCTTGGGCGGGGGGAACACTGAAGCTTTCTTT
-	TRBV6-5	TRBJ2-5	-	CASRINSGETQYF	TGTGCCAGCAGGATAAACAGTGGGGAGACCCAGTACTTC
-	TRBV19	TRBJ2-2	TRBD1	CASSTGTGLTGELFF	TGTGCCAGTAGTACCGGGACAGGGCTCACCGGGGAGCTGTTTTTT
-	TRBV4-3	TRBJ1-6	-	CASSQDRGSPLHF	TGCGCCAGCAGCCAAGATCGAGGATCACCCCTCCACTTT
-	TRBV12-3/TRBV12-4	TRBJ2-7	-	CASSLGRGGEQYF	TGTGCCAGCAGTTTAGGCCGAGGCGGTGAGCAGTACTTC
-	TRBV21-1	TRBJ2-1	-	CASTWTSVDNEQFF	TGTGCCAGCACCTGGACTAGCGTAGACAATGAGCAGTTCTTC
few	TRBV7-2	TRBJ1-1	-	CASSLMGAGTEAFF	TGTGCCAGCAGCTTAATGGGGGCGGGCACTGAAGCTTTCTTT
few	TRBV2	TRBJ2-7	TRBD2	CASKGSGASYEQYF	TGTGCCAGCAAGGGGAGCGGGGCATCCTACGAGCAGTACTTC
-	TRBV7-2	TRBJ2-5	TRBD2	CASRVTSGSFETQYF	TGTGCCAGCAGAGTCACTAGCGGGAGTTTTGAGACCCAGTACTTC
once	TRBV28	TRBJ2-1	-	CASSFGGLAAHNEQFF	TGTGCCAGCAGTTTCGGGGGGCTAGCGGCACACAATGAGCAGTTCTTC
-	TRBV28	TRBJ1-5	TRBD1	CASSLAGTGLNQPQHF	TGTGCCAGCAGTTTGGCCGGGACAGGTCTCAATCAGCCCCAGCATTTT
-	TRBV6-2/TRBV6-3	TRBJ2-5	-	CASSYPDYRHGTQYF	TGTGCCAGCAGTTATCCGGACTACCGACACGGGACCCAGTACTTC
-	TRBV27	TRBJ2-1	TRBD2	CASSALLAGDEQFF	TGTGCCAGCAGTGCCCTGCTGGCGGGAGATGAGCAGTTCTTC
-	TRBV18	TRBJ1-6	-	CASSPIGNSPLHF	TGTGCCAGCTCACCAATCGGTAATTCACCCCTCCACTTT
-	TRBV23-1	TRBJ1-5	-	CASSQSQSRIRLSNQPQHF	TGCGCCAGCAGTCAATCCCAATCCAGGATCAGACTAAGCAATCAGCCCCAGCATTTT
-	TRBV4-1	TRBJ2-4	-	CASSQEGLNIQYF	TGCGCCAGCAGCCAAGAGGGGCTCAACATTCAGTACTTC
-	TRBV9	TRBJ1-6	-	CASSVGGQHKSPLHF	TGTGCCAGCAGCGTAGGTGGGCAGCATAAGTCACCCCTCCACTTT
once	TRBV7-2	TRBJ2-7	-	CASSLDRAYEQYF	TGTGCCAGCAGCTTAGACAGGGCCTACGAGCAGTACTTC
-	TRBV5-1	TRBJ2-1	TRBD2	CASSLITSGNEQFF	TGCGCCAGCAGCTTGATAACTAGCGGTAATGAGCAGTTCTTC
-	TRBV3-1/TRBV3-2	TRBJ1-5	-	CASSQGRHSNQPQHF	TGTGCCAGCAGCCAAGGAAGACATAGCAATCAGCCCCAGCATTTT
once	TRBV7-8	TRBJ1-4	-	CASSLTQPNRVRNEKLFF	TGTGCCAGCAGCTTAACTCAACCCAACAGGGTTCGGAATGAAAAACTGTTTTTT
-	TRBV12-5	TRBJ1-3	-	CASGRAGNTIYF	TGTGCTAGTGGCCGAGCTGGAAACACCATATATTTT
-	TRBV15	TRBJ1-5	TRBD1	CATSKGTGVNQPQHF	TGTGCCACCAGCAAGGGGACAGGGGTGAATCAGCCCCAGCATTTT
once	TRBV7-2	TRBJ2-7	-	CASSYFRGYEQYF	TGTGCCAGCAGCTACTTCAGGGGATACGAGCAGTACTTC
-	TRBV19	TRBJ1-2	TRBD1	CASSSGGTYGYTF	TGTGCCAGTAGTTCAGGGGGCACCTATGGCTACACCTTC
once	TRBV15	TRBJ1-2	-	CATSRDRAANYGYTF	TGTGCCACCAGCAGAGACAGGGCTGCTAACTATGGCTACACCTTC
-	TRBV4-3	TRBJ2-2	-	CASSQVSFGELFF	TGCGCCAGCAGCCAAGTATCTTTCGGGGAGCTGTTTTTT
-	TRBV4-1	TRBJ2-7	TRBD2	CASSQEPGLVNEQYF	TGCGCCAGCAGCCAAGAGCCGGGACTAGTCAACGAGCAGTACTTC
-	TRBV10-3	TRBJ1-3	-	CAISESGQAEGNTIYF	TGTGCCATCAGTGAGTCCGGCCAGGCCGAAGGAAACACCATATATTTT
-	TRBV7-9	TRBJ1-2	TRBD1	CASRPPNPGQGHYGYTF	TGTGCCAGCAGGCCCCCCAACCCGGGACAGGGGCACTATGGCTACACCTTC
-	TRBV5-5	TRBJ1-2	TRBD1	CASSLWGQGYGYTF	TGTGCCAGCAGCTTGTGGGGACAGGGCTACGGCTACACCTTC
-	TRBV30	TRBJ2-1	TRBD1	CAWSTGELKQFF	TGTGCCTGGAGTACAGGGGAGTTGAAGCAGTTCTTC
-	TRBV25-1	TRBJ2-1	TRBD2	CASSNTKRGTTYNEQFF	TGTGCCAGCAGTAACACAAAGCGGGGGACGACCTACAATGAGCAGTTCTTC
once	TRBV28	TRBJ2-1	-	CASSSLSGENNEQFF	TGTGCCAGCAGCTCTCTAAGCGGAGAGAACAATGAGCAGTTCTTC
-	TRBV2	TRBJ1-5	-	CASSGELAQHF	TGTGCCAGCAGTGGGGAACTAGCCCAGCATTTT
once	TRBV7-9	TRBJ2-7	TRBD2	CASSQGLAGGYEQYF	TGTGCCAGCAGCCAGGGACTAGCGGGGGGCTACGAGCAGTACTTC
-	TRBV4-2	TRBJ1-5	-	CASSQERYQPQHF	TGTGCCAGCAGCCAAGAACGGTATCAGCCCCAGCATTTT
few	TRBV2	TRBJ2-1	TRBD1	CASSVRTGGVGEQFF	TGTGCCAGCAGTGTTAGGACAGGGGGAGTAGGTGAGCAGTTCTTC